This paragraph reports one T cell receptor (beta chain). What it binds is not known. These data are taken from a study of cytomegalovirus exposure and HLA in healthy donors. For the study at large: The 100 million to 140 million unique TCR beta sequences, from around 200 million T cells, were found by an earlier analysis. General study points: Cytomegalovirus-associated status was assigned to 150 or so TCR beta chains. An observed cluster of highly shared sequence variants was recorded as a likely sequencing artifact. Common viral pathogens seemed, in a later analysis, to connect with several of the most significant clusters.

With 60 Vbeta and 13 Jbeta primers, the PCR was carried out. Using immunoSEQ multiplex PCR, the repertoire was profiled, and TCRdb retains in-frame clones only, with some absent. There are about 120,000 clones in the sample; roughly 70% occur only once, and nearly 3% lies in the top ten. The CDR3 sequence is 14 residues long. Trimming took 4 bases from V and 2 from J; bases not matched to a gene: 4. Per the germline V gene, CDR1 is SGHAT and CDR2 is FQNNGV. The material sequenced was PBMCs. The clonotype comes from a woman aged 40-49 years in good health and CMV-seropositive. The V call is TRBV11-2, the J call TRBJ1-2; TRBD1 aligns across 7 bases. CDR3 sequence reads: CASSSGTVNYGYTF. CDR3 bases: TGTGCCAGCAGCTCGGGGACAGTCAACTATGGCTACACCTTC.